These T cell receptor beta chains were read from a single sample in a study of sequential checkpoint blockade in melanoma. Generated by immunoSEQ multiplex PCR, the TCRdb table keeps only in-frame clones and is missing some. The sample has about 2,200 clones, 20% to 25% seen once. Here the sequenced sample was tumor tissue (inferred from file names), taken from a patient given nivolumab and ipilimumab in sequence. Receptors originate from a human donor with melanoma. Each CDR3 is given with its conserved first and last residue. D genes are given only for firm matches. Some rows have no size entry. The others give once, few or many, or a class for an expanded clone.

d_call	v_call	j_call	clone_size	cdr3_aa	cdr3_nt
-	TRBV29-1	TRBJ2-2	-	CSVETGLRAGELFF	TGCAGCGTTGAAACAGGGCTGAGGGCCGGGGAGCTGTTTTTT
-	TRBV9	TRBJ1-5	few	CASAGGDSNQPQHF	TGTGCCAGCGCAGGAGGGGACAGCAATCAGCCCCAGCATTTT
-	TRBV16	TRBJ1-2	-	CASSQSQGNRYTF	TGTGCCAGCAGCCAATCGCAGGGGAATCGCTACACCTTC
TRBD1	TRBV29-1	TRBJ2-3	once	CSVEISRDRYADTQYF	TGCAGCGTTGAAATCTCCCGGGACAGGTATGCAGATACGCAGTATTTT
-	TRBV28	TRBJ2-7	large	CASSGAGNPYEQYF	TGTGCCAGCAGTGGGGCAGGGAACCCCTACGAGCAGTACTTC
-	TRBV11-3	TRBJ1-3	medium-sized	CASSLEGGRRSGNTIYF	TGTGCCAGCAGCTTAGAGGGAGGGCGACGCTCTGGAAACACCATATATTTT
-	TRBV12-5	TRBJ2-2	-	CASGLVRNGTGELFF	TGTGCTAGTGGTTTGGTAAGGAACGGCACCGGGGAGCTGTTTTTT
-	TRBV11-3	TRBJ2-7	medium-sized	CASSLETGLGEQYF	TGTGCCAGCAGCTTAGAGACGGGCCTGGGTGAGCAGTACTTC
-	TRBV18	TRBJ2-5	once	CASSPQRETQYF	TGTGCCAGCTCACCACAGAGGGAGACCCAGTACTTC
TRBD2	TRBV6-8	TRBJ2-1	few	CASTSGSWNEQFF	TGTGCCAGCACAAGCGGGAGTTGGAATGAGCAGTTCTTC
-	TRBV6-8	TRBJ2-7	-	CASSLGLGFYEQYF	TGTGCCAGCAGTTTGGGACTGGGATTCTACGAGCAGTACTTC
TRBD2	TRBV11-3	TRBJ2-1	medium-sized	CASSLVAGESEQFF	TGTGCCAGCAGCTTAGTAGCGGGAGAAAGCGAGCAGTTCTTC
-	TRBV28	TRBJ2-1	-	CATAKSSYNEQFF	TGTGCCACCGCGAAGAGCTCCTACAATGAGCAGTTCTTC
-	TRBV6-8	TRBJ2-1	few	CAISGASERKRLHNEQFF	TGTGCCATCAGCGGAGCCAGCGAGAGAAAGCGGTTACACAATGAGCAGTTCTTC